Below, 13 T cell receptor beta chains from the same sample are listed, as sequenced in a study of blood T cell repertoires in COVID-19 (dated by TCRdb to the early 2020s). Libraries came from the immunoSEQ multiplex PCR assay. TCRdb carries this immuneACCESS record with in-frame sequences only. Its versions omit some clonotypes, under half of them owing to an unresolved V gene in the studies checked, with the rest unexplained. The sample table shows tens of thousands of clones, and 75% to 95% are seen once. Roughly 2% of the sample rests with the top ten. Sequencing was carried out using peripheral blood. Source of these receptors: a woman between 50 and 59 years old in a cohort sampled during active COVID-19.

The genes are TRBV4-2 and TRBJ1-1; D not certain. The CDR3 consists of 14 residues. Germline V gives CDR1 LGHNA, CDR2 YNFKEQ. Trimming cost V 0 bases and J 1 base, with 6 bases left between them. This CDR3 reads CASSQDLRNTEAFF. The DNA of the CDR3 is TGTGCCAGCAGCCAAGATTTGAGGAACACTGAAGCTTTCTTT.

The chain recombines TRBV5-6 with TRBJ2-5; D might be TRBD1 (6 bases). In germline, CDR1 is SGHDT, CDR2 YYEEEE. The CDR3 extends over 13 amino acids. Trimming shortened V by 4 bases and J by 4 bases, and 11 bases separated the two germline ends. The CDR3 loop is CASSQGQRETQYF. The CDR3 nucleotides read TGTGCCAGCAGCCAAGGACAGAGAGAGACCCAGTACTTC.

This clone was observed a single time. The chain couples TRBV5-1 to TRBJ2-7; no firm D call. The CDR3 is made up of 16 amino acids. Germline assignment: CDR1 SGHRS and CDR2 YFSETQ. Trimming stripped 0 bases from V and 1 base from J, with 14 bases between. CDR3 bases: TGCGCCAGCAGCTTGGTAACGCTGGAAGCGTCCTACGAGCAGTACTTC. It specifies CASSLVTLEASYEQYF. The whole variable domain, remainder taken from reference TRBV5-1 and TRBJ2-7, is KAGVTQTPRYLIKTRGQQVTLSCSPISGHRSVSWYQQTPGQGLQFLFEYFSETQRNKGNFPGRFSGRQFSNSRSEMNVSTLELGDSALYLCASSLVTLEASYEQYFGPGTRLTVT.

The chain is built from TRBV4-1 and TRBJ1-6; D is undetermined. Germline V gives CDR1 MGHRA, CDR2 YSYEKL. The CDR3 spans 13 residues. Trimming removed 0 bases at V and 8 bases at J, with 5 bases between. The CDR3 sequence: CASSQERDSPLHF. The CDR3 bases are TGCGCCAGCAGCCAAGAGAGGGATTCACCCCTCCACTTT.

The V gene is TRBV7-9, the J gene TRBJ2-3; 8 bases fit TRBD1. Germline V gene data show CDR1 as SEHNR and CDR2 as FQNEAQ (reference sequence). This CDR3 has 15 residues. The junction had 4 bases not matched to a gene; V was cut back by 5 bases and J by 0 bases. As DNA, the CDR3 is TGTGCCAGCAGCCTGAGACAGGGGAGCACAGATACGCAGTATTTT. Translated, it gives CASSLRQGSTDTQYF.

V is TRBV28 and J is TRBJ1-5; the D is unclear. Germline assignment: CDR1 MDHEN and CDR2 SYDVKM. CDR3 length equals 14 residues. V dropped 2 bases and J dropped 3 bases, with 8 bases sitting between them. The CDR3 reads CASSLSRDNQPQHF. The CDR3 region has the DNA TGTGCCAGCAGTTTAAGCCGGGACAATCAGCCCCAGCATTTT.

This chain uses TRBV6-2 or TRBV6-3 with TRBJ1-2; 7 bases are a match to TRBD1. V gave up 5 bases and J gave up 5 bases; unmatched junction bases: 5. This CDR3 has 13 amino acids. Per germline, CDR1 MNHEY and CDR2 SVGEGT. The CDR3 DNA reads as TGTGCCAGCAGTCCCCAGGGGGGTTATGGCTACACCTTC. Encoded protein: CASSPQGGYGYTF.

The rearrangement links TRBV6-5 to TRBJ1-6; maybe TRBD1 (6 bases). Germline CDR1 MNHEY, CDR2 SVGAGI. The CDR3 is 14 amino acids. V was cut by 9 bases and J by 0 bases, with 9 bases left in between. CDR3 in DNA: TGTGCCAGTCAGGACAGCTCCTATAATTCACCCCTCCACTTT. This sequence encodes CASQDSSYNSPLHF.

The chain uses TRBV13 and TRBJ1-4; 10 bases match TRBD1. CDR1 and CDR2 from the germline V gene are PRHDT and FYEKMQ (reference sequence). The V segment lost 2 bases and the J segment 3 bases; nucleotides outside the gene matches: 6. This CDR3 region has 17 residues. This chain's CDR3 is CASSLFDRGQANEKLFF. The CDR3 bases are TGTGCCAGCAGCTTATTTGACAGGGGGCAAGCTAATGAAAAACTGTTTTTT.

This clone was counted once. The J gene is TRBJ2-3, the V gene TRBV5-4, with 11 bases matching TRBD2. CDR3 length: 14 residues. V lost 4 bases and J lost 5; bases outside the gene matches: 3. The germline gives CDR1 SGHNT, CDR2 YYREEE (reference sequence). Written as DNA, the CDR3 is TGTGCCAGCAGCCCGACTAGCGGGGAAGATACGCAGTATTTT. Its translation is CASSPTSGEDTQYF.

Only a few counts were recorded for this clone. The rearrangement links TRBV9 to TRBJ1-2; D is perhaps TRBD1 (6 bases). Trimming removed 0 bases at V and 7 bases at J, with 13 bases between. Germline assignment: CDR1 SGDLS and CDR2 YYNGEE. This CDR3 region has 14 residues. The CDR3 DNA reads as TGTGCCAGCAGCGTAGGGGGGGGCGCGGGTGGCTACACCTTC. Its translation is CASSVGGGAGGYTF.

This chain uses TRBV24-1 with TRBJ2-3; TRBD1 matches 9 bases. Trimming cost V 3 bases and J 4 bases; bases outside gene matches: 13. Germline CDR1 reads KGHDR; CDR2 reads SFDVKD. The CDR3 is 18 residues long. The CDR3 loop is CATSDPKWGDRASDTQYF. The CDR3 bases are TGTGCCACCAGTGATCCCAAATGGGGGGACAGGGCCTCAGATACGCAGTATTTT.

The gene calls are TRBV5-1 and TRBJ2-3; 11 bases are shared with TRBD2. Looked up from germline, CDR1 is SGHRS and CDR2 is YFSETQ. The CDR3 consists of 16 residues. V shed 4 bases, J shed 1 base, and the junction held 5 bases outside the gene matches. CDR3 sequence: CASSIGTSGGTDTQYF. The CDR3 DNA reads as TGCGCCAGCAGCATCGGGACTAGCGGAGGCACAGATACGCAGTATTTT.